This T cell receptor beta chain appears in the sequencing data of a study of cytomegalovirus exposure and HLA in healthy donors. PCR used 60 Vbeta primers and 13 Jbeta primers. Repertoires were generated with immunoSEQ multiplex PCR, while TCRdb's copy carries only in-frame clones and drops some. Of around 110,000 clones in the sample, around 77% are singletons; the top ten hold approximately 2%. With regard to this clone: Antigen unknown.

General observations from the study: For most TCR sequences rarity was the rule, although some public TCRs occurred in many donors. In most subjects, TCR beta sequences reportedly gave accurate predictions of HLA-A and HLA-B alleles.

V shed 2 bases, J shed 1 base, and the junction held 3 bases outside the gene matches. The CDR3 extends over 15 amino acids. Germline V gene data show CDR1 as SGHRS and CDR2 as YFSETQ. V gene TRBV5-1 combines with J gene TRBJ1-2; 9 bases agree with TRBD1. The TCR comes from a young man in good health and CMV-seronegative. Specimen: PBMCs. As DNA, the CDR3 is TGCGCCAGCAGCTTAGACAGGGGGTTTAACTATGGCTACACCTTC. Its translation is CASSLDRGFNYGYTF.